This T cell receptor (beta chain) was recovered during a study of blood T cells in healthy people across ages. V lost 5 bases to trimming and J lost 15 bases, with 17 bases between them. In germline, CDR1 is DFQATT, CDR2 SNEGSKA (reference sequence). The CDR3 has 11 residues. Researchers collected about 9.1 milliliters of peripheral blood from every single donor. Together with a sample-barcoded 5' primer, a J-beta primer mix was included in a second PCR lasting about 6 to 11 cycles. TCRdb re-derived calls from the 5' RACE reads in MiXCR, one entry per CDR3 protein. The data show roughly 2 million distinct CDR3 sequences, approximately 50% seen once.

The TCR sequence derives from a middle-aged woman in good health. The V and J genes are TRBV20-1 and TRBJ2-1, with a weak D call TRBD1 (6 bases). Input material: blood. The CDR3 here is CSAPLGGDGFF. CDR3 coding DNA: TGCAGTGCTCCATTAGGGGGTGACGGGTTCTTC.